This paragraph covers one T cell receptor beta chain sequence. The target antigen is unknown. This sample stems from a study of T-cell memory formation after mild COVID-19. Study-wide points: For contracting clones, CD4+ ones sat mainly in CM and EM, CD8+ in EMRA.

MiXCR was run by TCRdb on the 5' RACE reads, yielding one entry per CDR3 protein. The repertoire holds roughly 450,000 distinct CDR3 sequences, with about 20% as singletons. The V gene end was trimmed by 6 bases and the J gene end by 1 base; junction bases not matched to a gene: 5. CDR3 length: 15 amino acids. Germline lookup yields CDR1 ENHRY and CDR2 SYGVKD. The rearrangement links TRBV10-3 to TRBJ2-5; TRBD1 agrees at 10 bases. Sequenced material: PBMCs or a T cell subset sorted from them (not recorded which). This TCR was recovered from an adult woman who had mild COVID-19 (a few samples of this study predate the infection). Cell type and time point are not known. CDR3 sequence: CAIRTDRGPQETQYF. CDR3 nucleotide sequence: TGTGCCATCAGAACAGACAGGGGGCCCCAAGAGACCCAGTACTTC.